The 5 T cell receptor beta chains below all came from one sample that was sequenced in a study of T cell repertoires in cytomegalovirus infection. One entry per CDR3 protein, called by TCRdb with MiXCR from the reads. Among about 210,000 distinct CDR3 sequences listed, approximately 7% were seen once. Sequencing was done on a sample of PBMCs. Source of these receptors: a human donor in good health (CMV status not recorded). Some clones in this sample may be carry-over from other donors' samples.

This clonotype has ten or more counts. This chain joins TRBV7-8 and TRBJ2-2; D is unresolved. V was cut by 4 bases and J by 2 bases, with 8 bases left in between. Germline CDR1 reads SGHVS; CDR2 reads FQNEAQ. CDR3 size: 14 residues. For the CDR3, the DNA is TGTGCCAGCAGCTCCCGGCTAAACACCGGGGAGCTGTTTTTT. Protein sequence: CASSSRLNTGELFF.

The table lists this clonotype with many counts. The chain is built from TRBV7-2 and TRBJ2-7; 7 bases align to TRBD1. V lost 5 bases to trimming and J lost 3 bases; unmatched junction nucleotides: 4. Germline CDR1 is SGHTA and CDR2 is FQGNSA. CDR3 length: 13 amino acids. The CDR3 reads CASSKDRDYEQYF. The CDR3 DNA is TGTGCCAGCAGCAAAGACAGGGACTACGAGCAGTACTTC.

This clonotype was recorded many times. This chain uses TRBV15 with TRBJ1-1, with D tentatively TRBD1 (5 bases). Germline values: CDR1 LNHNV, CDR2 YYDKDF (reference sequence). CDR3 length equals 15 residues. V gave up 3 bases and J gave up 2 bases, with 13 bases separating them. The CDR3 loop is CATSRGPTLNTEAFF. CDR3 DNA sequence: TGTGCCACCAGCAGGGGACCCACTTTAAACACTGAAGCTTTCTTT.

This clonotype has a count of ten or more. The V and J genes are TRBV5-5 and TRBJ2-1, with no clear D. With 1 base removed from V and 4 bases from J, the gap between germline ends came to 12 bases. This CDR3 is 15 amino acids long. Per germline, CDR1 SGHKS and CDR2 YYEKEE (reference sequence). The CDR3 DNA is TGTGCCAGCAGCTTGAGGCAGGATTCGTACAATGAGCAGTTCTTC. This sequence encodes CASSLRQDSYNEQFF. Full variable domain (remainder filled in from reference TRBV5-5 and TRBJ2-1): DAGVTQSPTHLIKTRGQQVTLRCSPISGHKSVSWYQQVLGQGPQFIFQYYEKEERGRGNFPDRFSARQFPNYSSELNVNALLLGDSALYLCASSLRQDSYNEQFFGPGTRLTVL.

This clonotype was recorded many times. The CDR3 here is CASSLPGSSYEQYF. The CDR3 DNA reads as TGTGCCAGCAGCTTACCGGGCAGCTCCTACGAGCAGTACTTC. The genes are TRBV7-2 and TRBJ2-7; D is unresolved. The CDR3 has 14 residues. V was trimmed by 2 bases and J by 0 bases, leaving 8 bases between them. Germline V gene data show CDR1 as SGHTA and CDR2 as FQGNSA.